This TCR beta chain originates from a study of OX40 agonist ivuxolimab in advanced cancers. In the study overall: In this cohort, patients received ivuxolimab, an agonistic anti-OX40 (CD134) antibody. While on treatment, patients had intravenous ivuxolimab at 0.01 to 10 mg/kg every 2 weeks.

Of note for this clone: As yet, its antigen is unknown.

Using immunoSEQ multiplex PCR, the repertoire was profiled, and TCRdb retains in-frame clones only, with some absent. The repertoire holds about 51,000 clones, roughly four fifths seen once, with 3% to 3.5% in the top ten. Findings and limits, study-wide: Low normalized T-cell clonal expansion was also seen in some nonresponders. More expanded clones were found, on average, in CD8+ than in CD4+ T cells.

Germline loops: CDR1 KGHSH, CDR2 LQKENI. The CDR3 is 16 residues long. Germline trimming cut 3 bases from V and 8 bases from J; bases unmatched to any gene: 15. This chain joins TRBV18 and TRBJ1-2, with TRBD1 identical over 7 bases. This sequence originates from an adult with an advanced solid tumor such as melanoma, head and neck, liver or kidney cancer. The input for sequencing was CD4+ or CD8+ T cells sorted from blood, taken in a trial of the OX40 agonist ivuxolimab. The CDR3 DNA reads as TGTGCCAGCTCACCCCTCGACAGGGTTCCTCGGAAGGGCTACACCTTC. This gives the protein CASSPLDRVPRKGYTF.